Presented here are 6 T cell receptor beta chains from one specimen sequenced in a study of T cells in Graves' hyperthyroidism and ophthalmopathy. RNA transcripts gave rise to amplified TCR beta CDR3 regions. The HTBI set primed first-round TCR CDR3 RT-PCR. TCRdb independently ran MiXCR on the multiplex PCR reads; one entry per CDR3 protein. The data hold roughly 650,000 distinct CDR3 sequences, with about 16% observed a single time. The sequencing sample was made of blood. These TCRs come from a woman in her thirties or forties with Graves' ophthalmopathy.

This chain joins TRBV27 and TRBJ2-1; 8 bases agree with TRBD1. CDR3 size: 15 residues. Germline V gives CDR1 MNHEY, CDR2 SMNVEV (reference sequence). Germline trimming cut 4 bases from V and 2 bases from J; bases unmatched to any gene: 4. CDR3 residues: CASSSIQGAYNEQFF. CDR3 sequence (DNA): TGTGCCAGCAGTTCCATACAGGGGGCCTACAATGAGCAGTTCTTC.

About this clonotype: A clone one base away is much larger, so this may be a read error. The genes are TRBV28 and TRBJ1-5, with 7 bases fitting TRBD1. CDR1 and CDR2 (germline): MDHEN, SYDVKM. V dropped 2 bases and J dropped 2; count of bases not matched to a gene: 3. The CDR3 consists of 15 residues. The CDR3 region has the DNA TGTGCCAGCAGTTTACGGACAGGCGGCAATCAGCCCCAGCATTTT. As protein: CASSLRTGGNQPQHF. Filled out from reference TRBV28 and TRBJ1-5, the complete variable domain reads DVKVTQSSRYLVKRTGEKVFLECVQDMDHENMFWYRQDPGLGLRLIYFSYDVKMKEKGDIPEGYSVSREKKERFSLILESASTNQTSMYLCASSLRTGGNQPQHFGDGTRLSIL.

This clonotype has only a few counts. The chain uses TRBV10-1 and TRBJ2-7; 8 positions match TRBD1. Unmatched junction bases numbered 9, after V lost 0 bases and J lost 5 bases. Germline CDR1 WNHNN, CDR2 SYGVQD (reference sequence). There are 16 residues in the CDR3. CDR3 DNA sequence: TGCGCCAGCAGTGAGTCCACCCACAGGGGGACGAACGAGCAGTACTTC. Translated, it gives CASSESTHRGTNEQYF.

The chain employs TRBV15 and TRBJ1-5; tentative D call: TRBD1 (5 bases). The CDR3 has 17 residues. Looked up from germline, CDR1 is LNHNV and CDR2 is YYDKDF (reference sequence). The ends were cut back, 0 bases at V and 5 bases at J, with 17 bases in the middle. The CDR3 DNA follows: TGTGCCACCAGCAGAGATCACGCAGGGTCGTATGATCAGCCCCAGCATTTT. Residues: CATSRDHAGSYDQPQHF.

CDR3 sequence reads: CSVTGANEKLFF. CDR3 sequence (DNA): TGCAGCGTGACAGGGGCTAATGAAAAACTGTTTTTT. This chain joins TRBV29-1 and TRBJ1-4, with 8 positions matching TRBD1. Germline CDR1 reads SQVTM; CDR2 reads ANQGSEA. This CDR3 is built from 12 residues. V lost 6 bases and J lost 3; bases outside the gene matches: 0.

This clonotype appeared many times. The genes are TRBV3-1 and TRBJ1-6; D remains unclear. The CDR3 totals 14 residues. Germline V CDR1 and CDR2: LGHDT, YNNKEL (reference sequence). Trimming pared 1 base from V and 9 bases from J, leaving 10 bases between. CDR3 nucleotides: TGTGCCAGCAGCCAAGGATTATTGGGTTCACCCCTCCACTTT. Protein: CASSQGLLGSPLHF.